The 2 T cell receptor beta chains below come from one sample, sequenced in a study of cytomegalovirus exposure and HLA in healthy donors. It was with 60 Vbeta and 13 Jbeta primers that the PCR ran. Assay: immunoSEQ multiplex PCR; the TCRdb copy retains only in-frame clones and omits some. Of around 200,000 clones listed, more than 65% were seen once; the top ten hold under 1.5%. Input material: PBMCs. These receptors all come from a girl aged 2 to 9 in good health and CMV-seropositive.

This clone was seen a handful of times. The chain links TRBV30 to TRBJ1-1; D not resolved. From germline, CDR1 is GTSNPN and CDR2 SVGIG (reference sequence). The CDR3 extends over 12 amino acids. The ends were cut back, 4 bases at V and 5 bases at J, with 11 bases in the middle. CDR3 sequence: CAWNIGETEAFF. The CDR3 bases are TGTGCCTGGAACATCGGGGAGACTGAAGCTTTCTTT.

The V call is TRBV7-6, the J call TRBJ2-7; 8 bases map to TRBD1. V trimming: 3 bases; J trimming: 6 bases; junction bases outside the gene matches: 10. The CDR3 length is 15 residues. Germline V CDR1 and CDR2: SGHVS, FNYEAQ. In nucleotides, the CDR3 is TGTGCCAGCAGCTTTATCGGACAGGGAGTAGGCGAGCAGTACTTC. The encoded protein is CASSFIGQGVGEQYF. The full variable domain, in which reference TRBV7-6 and TRBJ2-7 provide the parts outside the CDR3, is GAGVSQSPRYKVTKRGQDVALRCDPISGHVSLYWYRQALGQGPEFLTYFNYEAQQDKSGLPNDRFSAERPEGSISTLTIQRTEQRDSAMYRCASSFIGQGVGEQYFGPGTRLTVT.